This T cell receptor beta chain stems from a study of blood T cell repertoires in COVID-19. Worth noting for this clone: The same CDR3 can be traced to other DNA sequences in this sample.

The CDR3 has 13 amino acids. The V and J ends lost 0 bases and 5 bases respectively, with 7 bases between them. The V gene's germline CDR1 is MGHRA and CDR2 YSYEKL. TCRdb's table, derived via immunoSEQ multiplex PCR, lists solely in-frame clones and lacks some. Found here are approximately 220,000 clones, about four fifths of them singletons; the top ten hold about 4.8%. Input material: PBMCs or T cells enriched from blood (not recorded which). The chain uses TRBV4-1 and TRBJ1-1; no clear D gene. The receptor's source is a woman aged 45-59 years who had been exposed to COVID-19. CDR3 protein: CASSQDPGTEAFF. CDR3 in DNA: TGCGCCAGCAGCCAAGATCCAGGTACTGAAGCTTTCTTT.